A selection of T cell receptor beta chains follows, all from one sample in a study of cytomegalovirus exposure and HLA in healthy donors. Sequenced by immunoSEQ multiplex PCR; TCRdb stores in-frame clones only, minus some. The repertoire holds about 110,000 clones, with almost 96% as singletons. Specimen: PBMCs. Receptor source: a woman aged 18 to 35 in good health and CMV-seronegative. The CDR3 runs from the conserved cysteine through the conserved F or W. D genes are given only for firm matches. Not all rows give a size; the values are once, few, many and, for expanded clones, a class.

cdr3_aa cdr3_nt j_call d_call v_call clone_size
CASSQWDRGNYEQYF TGTGCCAGCAGCCAGTGGGACAGGGGAAACTACGAGCAGTACTTC TRBJ2-7 TRBD1 TRBV4-2 once
CASSLGQGFPLYGYTF TGCGCCAGCAGCTTAGGACAGGGGTTCCCTCTCTATGGCTACACCTTC TRBJ1-2 TRBD1 TRBV5-1 NA
CASSPSGSWRDTQYF TGTGCCAGCAGCCCCTCCGGGTCCTGGCGGGATACGCAGTATTTT TRBJ2-3 NA TRBV11-1 NA
CASSVGISGGVTDTQYF TGTGCCAGCAGCGTAGGGATTAGCGGGGGGGTCACAGATACGCAGTATTTT TRBJ2-3 TRBD2 TRBV9 NA
CASSATSTGGLETQYF TGTGCCAGCAGCGCGACCTCGACAGGGGGCTTGGAGACCCAGTACTTC TRBJ2-5 TRBD1 TRBV9 NA
CAWSGLGTVSNQPQHF TGTGCCTGGAGCGGTCTAGGGACAGTCAGCAATCAGCCCCAGCATTTT TRBJ1-5 TRBD1 TRBV30 NA
CASSFRTANTEAFF TGTGCCAGCAGTTTCAGGACAGCGAACACTGAAGCTTTCTTT TRBJ1-1 NA TRBV6-5 NA
CASSEGGSLEYF TGTGCCAGCAGTGAGGGCGGGAGTTTGGAGTACTTC TRBJ2-7 TRBD2 TRBV2 NA
CASSELAGGPSEQYF TGTGCCAGCAGTGAACTAGCGGGGGGGCCTTCCGAGCAGTACTTC TRBJ2-7 TRBD2 TRBV6-1 NA
CASTLTGNQPQHF TGTGCCAGTACCCTGACGGGAAATCAGCCCCAGCATTTT TRBJ1-5 NA TRBV19 once
CASSIDFFEGSPTGELFF TGTGCCAGTAGTATAGATTTTTTCGAGGGCTCCCCAACCGGGGAGCTGTTTTTT TRBJ2-2 NA TRBV19 NA
CATVGQGYEQYF TGTGCCACCGTGGGGCAAGGCTACGAGCAGTACTTC TRBJ2-7 NA TRBV10-3 NA
CATSILAGYEQYF TGTGCCACCAGCATACTGGCAGGCTACGAGCAGTACTTC TRBJ2-7 NA TRBV15 NA
CASSTGTGVFTDTQYF TGTGCCAGCAGTACCGGGACAGGGGTTTTCACAGATACGCAGTATTTT TRBJ2-3 TRBD1 TRBV6-6 once
CASSQESYERGPFYEQYF TGCGCCAGCAGCCAAGAGAGTTATGAGCGGGGGCCTTTTTACGAGCAGTACTTC TRBJ2-7 TRBD2 TRBV4-3 NA
CAIRTGQGGSPLHF TGTGCCATCAGGACGGGACAGGGAGGATCACCCCTCCACTTT TRBJ1-6 TRBD1 TRBV10-3 NA
CASSQDERYQPQHF TGCGCCAGCAGCCAAGATGAGCGATATCAGCCCCAGCATTTT TRBJ1-5 NA TRBV4-1 few
CATSRGIHREKNIQYF TGTGCCACCAGCAGAGGTATACACAGGGAGAAAAACATTCAGTACTTC TRBJ2-4 NA TRBV15 NA
CASSLDGIAGGPSTDTQYF TGTGCCAGCAGCTTAGACGGGATAGCGGGGGGGCCCTCCACAGATACGCAGTATTTT TRBJ2-3 TRBD2 TRBV11-2 NA
CASSPGLADIWSTDTQYF TGTGCCAGCAGCCCGGGACTAGCGGACATCTGGAGCACAGATACGCAGTATTTT TRBJ2-3 TRBD2 TRBV7-8 NA
CASSERSNEQFF TGTGCCAGCAGTGAGCGGTCGAATGAGCAGTTCTTC TRBJ2-1 NA TRBV2 NA
CASSQDRRPAGAFF TGTGCCAGCAGCCAAGACCGGCGGCCAGCTGGAGCTTTCTTT TRBJ1-1 NA TRBV7-3 NA
CASSTTYSVKTGELFF TGTGCCAGCAGCACGACATATTCGGTAAAGACCGGGGAGCTGTTTTTT TRBJ2-2 NA TRBV7-9 NA
CASSFLESTDTQYF TGCGCCAGCAGCTTTCTAGAATCCACAGATACGCAGTATTTT TRBJ2-3 NA TRBV5-1 NA
CASSPLTDRGGTDTQYF TGTGCCAGCAGTCCCCTCACGGACAGGGGAGGCACAGATACGCAGTATTTT TRBJ2-3 TRBD1 TRBV27 once
CASGQGETRRGGELFF TGTGCCAGCGGACAGGGTGAAACTCGGCGGGGCGGGGAGCTGTTTTTT TRBJ2-2 TRBD1 TRBV7-9 NA
CASSPRGSKNIQYF TGTGCCAGCAGTCCCAGGGGCTCCAAAAACATTCAGTACTTC TRBJ2-4 NA TRBV2 NA
CASSPAWGGANNEQFF TGTGCCAGTAGTCCGGCGTGGGGCGGGGCTAACAATGAGCAGTTCTTC TRBJ2-1 NA TRBV19 NA
CASSRQGYQETQYF TGTGCCAGCAGCCGACAGGGTTACCAAGAGACCCAGTACTTC TRBJ2-5 TRBD1 TRBV7-7 NA
CAWRARGAEAFF TGTGCCTGGAGGGCTCGGGGGGCTGAAGCTTTCTTT TRBJ1-1 NA TRBV30 NA
CASSVGSQGNSPLHF TGTGCCAGCAGCGTAGGTTCGCAGGGTAATTCACCCCTCCACTTT TRBJ1-6 NA TRBV9 NA
CASSPRLGSGASIEQFF TGTGCCAGCAGCCCCCGACTGGGTAGCGGAGCCTCCATTGAGCAGTTCTTC TRBJ2-1 NA TRBV7-2 NA
CASSFGQGEQYF TGTGCCAGCAGCTTCGGACAGGGGGAGCAGTACTTC TRBJ2-7 TRBD1 TRBV7-8 NA
CASTPLAGLSTDTQYF TGTGCCAGCACCCCGCTAGCGGGGCTTAGCACAGATACGCAGTATTTT TRBJ2-3 TRBD2 TRBV7-2 NA
CASFKPGDYGYTF TGTGCCAGCTTCAAGCCCGGGGACTATGGCTACACCTTC TRBJ1-2 NA TRBV19 NA
CASSVPGQGEPSMNTEAFF TGTGCCAGCAGTGTACCGGGACAGGGGGAACCTAGCATGAACACTGAAGCTTTCTTT TRBJ1-1 TRBD1 TRBV6-1 NA
CASSLVGQPSNYGYTF TGTGCCAGCAGCTTGGTTGGGCAGCCGTCTAACTATGGCTACACCTTC TRBJ1-2 NA TRBV5-4 NA